These 10 T cell receptor beta chains came from one sample sequenced in a study of graft-versus-host responses after intestinal transplantation (dated by TCRdb to the early 2020s). The time point label for this specimen denotes: cells obtained before transplantation from donor or recipient. These TCRs' antigens remain unknown. Receptor libraries were prepared by the immunoSEQ multiplex PCR assay. The immuneACCESS repertoire file appears here via TCRdb, limited to in-frame rearrangements. These files lack a portion of the clones; in checked studies, under half of the deficit traces to unresolved V genes, and the cause of the others is not known. Recorded for this sample are about 130,000 clones; 92% of them occurred a single time. Approximately 0.2% of the sample goes to the ten largest clones. The material was unstimulated CD4+ T cells sorted from spleen or lymph node cells, obtained before intestinal transplant. The receptors shown here come from a human donor who received an intestinal transplant.

This clone appeared a single time. The rearrangement uses TRBV19 and TRBJ2-7; 7 nucleotides line up with TRBD1. J was trimmed by 5 bases and V by 3 bases; bases with no gene match: 7. The germline V gene encodes CDR1 LNHDA and CDR2 SQIVND (reference sequence). The CDR3 contains 14 residues. The CDR3 coding sequence is TGTGCCAGTAGTATTCTGGGACAGTACGACGAGCAGTACTTC. Translating it yields CASSILGQYDEQYF.

The genes are TRBV7-2 and TRBJ2-1; D perhaps matches TRBD2 (6 bases). V was clipped by 3 bases and J by 5 bases, with 8 bases between them. The CDR3 loop spans 13 amino acids. Germline V gene lookup returns CDR1 SGHTA and CDR2 FQGNSA. This chain's CDR3 is CASSLTRNNEQFF. For the CDR3, the DNA is TGTGCCAGCAGCTTGACTAGGAACAATGAGCAGTTCTTC.

The chain joins TRBV4-3 to TRBJ2-1; D is unresolved. The CDR3 length is 12 residues. The V end lost 4 bases, the J end lost 2 bases, and 3 bases lay between the germline ends. Looked up from germline, CDR1 is LGHNA and CDR2 is YSLEER. DNA of the CDR3: TGCGCCAGCAGCCTGGCCTACAATGAGCAGTTCTTC. Translating gives CASSLAYNEQFF.

This clone appeared a few times. V is TRBV11-2 and J is TRBJ1-4, with D possibly being TRBD1 (5 bases). This CDR3 is 15 amino acids long. V lost 5 bases and J 10 bases, leaving 20 bases between the germline ends. The germline V gene encodes CDR1 SGHAT and CDR2 FQNNGV. The CDR3 sequence: CASSPEGAQLGKLFF. Written as DNA, the CDR3 is TGTGCCAGCAGCCCAGAAGGGGCCCAGTTAGGAAAACTGTTTTTT.

The chain carries TRBV6-6 and TRBJ2-1, with 11 bases lining up with TRBD2. Germline-derived CDR1 and CDR2 are MNHNY and SVGAGI (reference sequence). With 6 bases clipped from V and 4 bases from J, the junction kept 5 bases outside the gene matches. The CDR3 is 15 amino acids. CDR3 DNA sequence: TGTGCCAGCAGCCCAGGACTAGCGGGTTACAATGAGCAGTTCTTC. Residues: CASSPGLAGYNEQFF.

This clone is a singleton in its sample. The V and J genes are TRBV27 and TRBJ2-2; 8 bases fit TRBD2. The CDR3 loop spans 13 amino acids. Germline CDR1 is MNHEY and CDR2 is SMNVEV (reference sequence). The ends lost 8 bases at V and 5 bases at J; junction bases unmatched: 4. The CDR3 DNA follows: TGTGCCAGCCTCCGGGGGGGGACCGGGGAGCTGTTTTTT. Amino acids: CASLRGGTGELFF.

The chain carries TRBV5-4 and TRBJ2-3; tentative D call: TRBD2 (6 bases). The length of the CDR3 is 15 residues. V was shortened by 5 bases and J by 7 bases, with 20 bases between the two germline ends. Germline V gene data show CDR1 as SGHNT and CDR2 as YYREEE (reference sequence). CDR3 in amino acids: CASSSGDRLPHTQYF. Here the CDR3 DNA reads TGTGCCAGCAGTTCGGGGGACCGGCTCCCTCATACGCAGTATTTT.

This clone turned up a few times. V and J are TRBV28 and TRBJ1-4; maybe TRBD1 (5 bases). The V end lost 2 bases, the J end lost 5 bases, and 9 bases lay between the germline ends. CDR1 MDHEN and CDR2 SYDVKM come from the germline V gene. CDR3 length equals 14 residues. The chain's CDR3 is CASSLGAVNEKLFF. For the CDR3, the DNA is TGTGCCAGCAGTTTAGGGGCAGTAAATGAAAAACTGTTTTTT.

The rearrangement uses TRBV28 and TRBJ2-7, with D possibly TRBD1 on 5 matching bases. This CDR3 region has 16 residues. Germline CDR1 and CDR2: MDHEN and SYDVKM. The V end lost 4 bases, the J end lost 1 base, and 17 bases lay between the germline ends. CDR3 protein: CASSWDWGGQSYEQYF. CDR3 in DNA: TGTGCCAGCAGTTGGGATTGGGGCGGACAATCCTACGAGCAGTACTTC. Supplemented by reference TRBV28 and TRBJ2-7, the full variable domain reads DVKVTQSSRYLVKRTGEKVFLECVQDMDHENMFWYRQDPGLGLRLIYFSYDVKMKEKGDIPEGYSVSREKKERFSLILESASTNQTSMYLCASSWDWGGQSYEQYFGPGTRLTVT.

The chain combines TRBV28 with TRBJ1-2; D unresolved. Trimming cost V 6 bases and J 4 bases, with 18 bases left between them. The length of the CDR3 is 15 residues. The germline gives CDR1 MDHEN, CDR2 SYDVKM. The CDR3 loop reads CASSSTVPSGYGYTF. In DNA form, the CDR3 reads TGTGCCAGCAGCTCAACGGTCCCATCGGGCTATGGCTACACCTTC.